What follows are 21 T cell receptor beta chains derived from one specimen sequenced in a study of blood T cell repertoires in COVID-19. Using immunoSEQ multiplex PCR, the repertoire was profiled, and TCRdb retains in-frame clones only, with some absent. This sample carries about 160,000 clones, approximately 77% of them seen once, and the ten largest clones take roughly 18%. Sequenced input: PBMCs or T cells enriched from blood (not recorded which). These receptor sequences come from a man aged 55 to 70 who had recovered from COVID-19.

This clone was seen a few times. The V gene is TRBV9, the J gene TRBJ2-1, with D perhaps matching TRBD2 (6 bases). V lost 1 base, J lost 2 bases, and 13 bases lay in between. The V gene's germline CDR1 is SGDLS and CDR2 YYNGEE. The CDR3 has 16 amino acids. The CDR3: CASSVYDSGAYNEQFF. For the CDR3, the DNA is TGTGCCAGCAGCGTATATGATAGCGGAGCCTACAATGAGCAGTTCTTC.

CDR3 region: CASSLVAGGINQPQHF. CDR3 in DNA: TGTGCCAGCAGTTTGGTGGCAGGGGGCATCAATCAGCCCCAGCATTTT. V is TRBV28 and J is TRBJ1-5, with TRBD1 identical over 8 bases. The CDR3 is made up of 16 amino acids. Germline CDR1 is MDHEN and CDR2 is SYDVKM. J gave up 3 bases and V 3 bases, and 7 bases lay outside the gene matches.

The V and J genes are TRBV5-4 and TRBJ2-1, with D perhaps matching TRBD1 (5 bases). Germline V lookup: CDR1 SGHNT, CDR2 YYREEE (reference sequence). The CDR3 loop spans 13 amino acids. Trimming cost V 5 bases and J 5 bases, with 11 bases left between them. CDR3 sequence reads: CASREDSHNEQFF. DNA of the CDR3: TGTGCCAGCAGGGAAGACAGCCACAATGAGCAGTTCTTC.

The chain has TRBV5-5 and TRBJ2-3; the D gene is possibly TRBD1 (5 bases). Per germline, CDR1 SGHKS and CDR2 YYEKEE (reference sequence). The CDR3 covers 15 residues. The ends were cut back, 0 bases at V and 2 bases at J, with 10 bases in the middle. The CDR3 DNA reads TGTGCCAGCAGCTTGGCCTCAGGGCCCACAGATACGCAGTATTTT. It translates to CASSLASGPTDTQYF.

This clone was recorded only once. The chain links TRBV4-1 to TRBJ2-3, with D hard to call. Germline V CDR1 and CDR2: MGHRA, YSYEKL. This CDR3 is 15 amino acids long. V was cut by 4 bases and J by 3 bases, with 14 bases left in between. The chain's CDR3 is CASSLSWAPTDTQYF. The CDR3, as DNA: TGCGCCAGCAGCCTCTCTTGGGCCCCTACAGATACGCAGTATTTT.

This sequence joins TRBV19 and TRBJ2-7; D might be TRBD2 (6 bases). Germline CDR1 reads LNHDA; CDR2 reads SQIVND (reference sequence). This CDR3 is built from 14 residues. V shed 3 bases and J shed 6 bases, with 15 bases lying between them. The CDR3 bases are TGTGCCAGTAGTATTCGTGGCGGGAACGTCGAGCAGTACTTC. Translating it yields CASSIRGGNVEQYF.

The CDR3 protein is CASRSGTSGVAGELFF. For the CDR3, the DNA is TGTGCCAGCAGATCCGGGACTAGCGGGGTAGCCGGGGAGCTGTTTTTT. The V and J genes are TRBV28 and TRBJ2-2, with TRBD2 matching over 13 bases. Germline V gives CDR1 MDHEN, CDR2 SYDVKM. The CDR3 has 16 amino acids. The V gene end was trimmed by 6 bases and the J gene end by 6 bases; junction bases not matched to a gene: 7. Variable domain in full (rest from reference TRBV28 and TRBJ2-2): DVKVTQSSRYLVKRTGEKVFLECVQDMDHENMFWYRQDPGLGLRLIYFSYDVKMKEKGDIPEGYSVSREKKERFSLILESASTNQTSMYLCASRSGTSGVAGELFFGEGSRLTVL.

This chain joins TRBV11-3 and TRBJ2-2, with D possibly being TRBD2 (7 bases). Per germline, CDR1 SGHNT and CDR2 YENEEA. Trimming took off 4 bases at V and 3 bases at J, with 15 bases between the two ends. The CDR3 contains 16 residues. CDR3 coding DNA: TGTGCCAGCAGCTGGGGAGGGGGGCGAGACACCGGGGAGCTGTTTTTT. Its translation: CASSWGGGRDTGELFF.

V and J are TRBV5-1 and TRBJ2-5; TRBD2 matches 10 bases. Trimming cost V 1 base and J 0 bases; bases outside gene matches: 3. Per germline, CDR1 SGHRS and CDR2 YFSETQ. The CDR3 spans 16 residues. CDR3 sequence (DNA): TGCGCCAGCAGCTTGCCTAGCGGGGGAAACCAAGAGACCCAGTACTTC. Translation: CASSLPSGGNQETQYF.

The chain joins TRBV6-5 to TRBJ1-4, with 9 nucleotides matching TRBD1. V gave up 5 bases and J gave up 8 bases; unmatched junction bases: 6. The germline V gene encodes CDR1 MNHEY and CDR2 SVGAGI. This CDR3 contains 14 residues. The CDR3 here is CASSLGQGFEKLFF. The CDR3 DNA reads TGTGCCAGCAGTCTGGGACAGGGATTCGAAAAACTGTTTTTT.

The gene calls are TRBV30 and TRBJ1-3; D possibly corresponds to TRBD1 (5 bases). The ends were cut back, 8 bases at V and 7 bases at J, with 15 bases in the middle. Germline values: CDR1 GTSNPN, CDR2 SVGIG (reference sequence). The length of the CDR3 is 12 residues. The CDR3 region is CARLGRRNTIYF. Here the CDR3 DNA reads TGTGCCCGCCTGGGGCGCAGGAACACCATATATTTT.

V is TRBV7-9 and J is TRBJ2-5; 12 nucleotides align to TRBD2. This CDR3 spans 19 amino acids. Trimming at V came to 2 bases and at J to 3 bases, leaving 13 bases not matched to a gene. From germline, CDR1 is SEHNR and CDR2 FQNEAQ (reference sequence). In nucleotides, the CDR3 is TGTGCCAGCAGCTTACCCAGATCTAGCGGGGGGGCCTCTGAAGAGACCCAGTACTTC. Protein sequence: CASSLPRSSGGASEETQYF.

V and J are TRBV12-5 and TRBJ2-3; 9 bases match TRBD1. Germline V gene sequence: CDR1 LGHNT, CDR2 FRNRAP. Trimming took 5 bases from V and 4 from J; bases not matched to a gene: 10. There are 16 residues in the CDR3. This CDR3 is CASGTTQGALADTQYF. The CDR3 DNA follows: TGTGCTAGTGGTACCACACAGGGGGCTTTAGCAGATACGCAGTATTTT.

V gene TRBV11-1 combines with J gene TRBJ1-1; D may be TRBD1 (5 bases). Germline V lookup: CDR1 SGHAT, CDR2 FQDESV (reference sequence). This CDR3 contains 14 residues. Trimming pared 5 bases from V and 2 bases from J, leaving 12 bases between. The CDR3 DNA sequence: TGTGCCAGCAGCCCCGACAGCGTTAACACTGAAGCTTTCTTT. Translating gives CASSPDSVNTEAFF.

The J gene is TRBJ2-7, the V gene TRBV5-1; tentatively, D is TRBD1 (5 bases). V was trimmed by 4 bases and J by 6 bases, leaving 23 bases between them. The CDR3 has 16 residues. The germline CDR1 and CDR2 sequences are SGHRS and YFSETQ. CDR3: CASSPHPGQVSGEQYF. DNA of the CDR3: TGCGCCAGCAGCCCCCACCCCGGACAAGTCTCCGGCGAGCAGTACTTC. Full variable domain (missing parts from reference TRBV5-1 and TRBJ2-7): KAGVTQTPRYLIKTRGQQVTLSCSPISGHRSVSWYQQTPGQGLQFLFEYFSETQRNKGNFPGRFSGRQFSNSRSEMNVSTLELGDSALYLCASSPHPGQVSGEQYFGPGTRLTVT.

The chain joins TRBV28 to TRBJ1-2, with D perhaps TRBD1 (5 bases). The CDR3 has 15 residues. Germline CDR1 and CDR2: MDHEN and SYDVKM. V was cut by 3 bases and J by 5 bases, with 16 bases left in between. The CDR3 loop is CASSLRIRRTYGYTF. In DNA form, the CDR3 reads TGTGCCAGCAGTTTGAGAATTCGCCGGACATATGGCTACACCTTC.

CDR3 sequence (DNA): TGCGCCAGCAGCCCTGGGGCTAGCGGGGTTGAGCAGTTCTTC. This sequence encodes CASSPGASGVEQFF. This rearrangement joins TRBV5-1 to TRBJ2-1; 9 bases match TRBD2. The CDR3 is 14 amino acids. With 4 bases clipped from V and 9 bases from J, the junction kept 8 bases outside the gene matches. Per the germline V gene, CDR1 is SGHRS and CDR2 is YFSETQ.

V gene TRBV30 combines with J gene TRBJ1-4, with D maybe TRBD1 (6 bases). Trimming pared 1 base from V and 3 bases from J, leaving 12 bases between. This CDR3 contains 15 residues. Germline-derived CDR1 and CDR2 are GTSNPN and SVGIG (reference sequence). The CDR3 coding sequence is TGTGCCTGGAGTGGCGGCGGACAGTCTAATGAAAAACTGTTTTTT. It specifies CAWSGGGQSNEKLFF.

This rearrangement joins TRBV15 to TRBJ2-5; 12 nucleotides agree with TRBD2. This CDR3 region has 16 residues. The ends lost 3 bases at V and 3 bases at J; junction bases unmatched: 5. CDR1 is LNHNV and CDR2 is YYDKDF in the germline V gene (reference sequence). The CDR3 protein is CATSRGGLAGKETQYF. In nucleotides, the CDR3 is TGTGCCACCAGCAGGGGTGGACTAGCGGGAAAAGAGACCCAGTACTTC.

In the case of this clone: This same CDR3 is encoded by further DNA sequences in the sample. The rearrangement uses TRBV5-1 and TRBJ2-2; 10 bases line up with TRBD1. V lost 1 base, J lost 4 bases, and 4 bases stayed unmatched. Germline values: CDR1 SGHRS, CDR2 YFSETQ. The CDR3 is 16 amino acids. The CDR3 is CASSLLGTGATGELFF. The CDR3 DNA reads TGCGCCAGCAGCTTGCTTGGGACAGGGGCCACCGGGGAGCTGTTTTTT.

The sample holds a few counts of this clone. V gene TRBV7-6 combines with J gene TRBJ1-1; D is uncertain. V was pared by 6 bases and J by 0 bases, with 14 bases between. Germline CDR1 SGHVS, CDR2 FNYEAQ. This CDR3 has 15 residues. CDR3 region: CASRRGGSLNTEAFF. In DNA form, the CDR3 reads TGTGCCAGCAGACGAGGAGGCAGCCTGAACACTGAAGCTTTCTTT.